The clone carrying this T cell receptor (beta chain) has a handful of counts. Its antigen is not identified. Each CDR3 protein gets one entry after TCRdb re-called the 5' RACE reads with MiXCR. The sample records under 600,000 distinct CDR3 sequences, around a fifth being singletons. This sample is part of a study of T cells after yellow fever vaccination. Broader study findings: Detected again after the booster were most primary-vaccination clones, at 95% to 98% CD4 and about 89% CD8. High-abundance clonotypes from the bulk population could contaminate FACS-sorted repertoires.

The CDR3 covers 15 residues. V lost 3 bases, J lost 3 bases, and 13 bases lay in between. Per germline, CDR1 SGHTA and CDR2 FQGNSA. The TCR comes from a man aged 18-30 years who received the YFV17D yellow fever vaccine. The V call is TRBV7-2, the J call TRBJ2-3, with D uncertain. The input for sequencing was PBMCs, taken approximately 22 days after the first yellow fever vaccination. CDR3 amino acids: CASSFPSSQTDTQYF. The CDR3 nucleotides are TGTGCCAGCAGCTTTCCCAGCTCCCAAACAGATACGCAGTATTTT.